This TCR beta chain was identified during a study of naive and memory T cell subsets. V was cut by 1 base and J by 1 base, with 7 bases left in between. This CDR3 spans 14 amino acids. Looked up from germline, CDR1 is SGHAT and CDR2 is FQNNGV. Study outcomes and limitations: Each distinct alpha or beta sequence counts as one clonotype. Especially in CD8 cells, naive repertoires contained a few larger clonotypes, possibly CD45RA-re-expressing memory cells. Over 85% of naive TCR sequences appeared only once, unlike memory subsets.

With respect to this clonotype: Its antigen remains unknown.

Two oligonucleotides, mixed equimolar, formed the beta constant-region primer covering TRBC1 and TRBC2. The ligated cDNA underwent four PCR rounds using SP2 and nested alpha and beta constant-region primers. Via MiXCR, TCRdb re-called the UMI-ligation and nested PCR reads, giving one row per CDR3 protein. Of around 160,000 distinct CDR3 sequences detected, about 17% appear once; the ten largest clones hold about 0.14%. The receptor comes from a human donor in good health. Sequenced sample: naive CD4+ T cells from blood. V usage is TRBV11-2 and J usage is TRBJ1-1; a weak D match, TRBD1 (5 bases). The CDR3 DNA sequence: TGTGCCAGCAGCTTAGGACAGAAGAACACTGAAGCTTTCTTT. Amino acid sequence: CASSLGQKNTEAFF.